The source of this T cell receptor (beta chain) is a study of blood T cell repertoires in COVID-19. Sequenced by immunoSEQ multiplex PCR; TCRdb stores in-frame clones only, minus some. The profile covers under 250,000 clones, with 75% to 85% appearing a single time and approximately 10% taken by the ten largest. In this sample, this clone turned up a few times. The TCR originated in a man over 45 with active or convalescent COVID-19. The sample consisted of peripheral blood.

The CDR3 region has the DNA TGTGCCAGCAGCAGATTCCGGGACATAGATGAAGCTTTCTTT. Its protein is CASSRFRDIDEAFF. This rearrangement joins TRBV11-1 to TRBJ1-1; D possibly corresponds to TRBD1 (6 bases). This CDR3 spans 14 amino acids. Between the trimmed V and J ends, which lost 5 bases and 7 bases, there was a span of 17 bases. CDR1 is SGHAT, CDR2 FQDESV, per germline (reference sequence).